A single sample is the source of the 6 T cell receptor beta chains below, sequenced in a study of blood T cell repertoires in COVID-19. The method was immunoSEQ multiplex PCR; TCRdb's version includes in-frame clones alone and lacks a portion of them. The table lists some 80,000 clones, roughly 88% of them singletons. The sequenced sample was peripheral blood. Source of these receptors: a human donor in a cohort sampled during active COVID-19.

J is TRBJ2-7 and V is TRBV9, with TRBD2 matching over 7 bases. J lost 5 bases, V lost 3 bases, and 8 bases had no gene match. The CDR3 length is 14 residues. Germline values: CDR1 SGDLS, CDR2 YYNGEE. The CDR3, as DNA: TGTGCCAGCAGCGCTACTAGCGACCTTAACGAGCAGTACTTC. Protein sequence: CASSATSDLNEQYF.

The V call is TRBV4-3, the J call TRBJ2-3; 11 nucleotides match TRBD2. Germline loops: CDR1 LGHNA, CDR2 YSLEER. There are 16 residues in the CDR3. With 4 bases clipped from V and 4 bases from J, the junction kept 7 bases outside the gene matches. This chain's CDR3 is CASSLLSGRASDTQYF. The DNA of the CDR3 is TGCGCCAGCAGCCTCCTTAGCGGGAGGGCCTCAGATACGCAGTATTTT.

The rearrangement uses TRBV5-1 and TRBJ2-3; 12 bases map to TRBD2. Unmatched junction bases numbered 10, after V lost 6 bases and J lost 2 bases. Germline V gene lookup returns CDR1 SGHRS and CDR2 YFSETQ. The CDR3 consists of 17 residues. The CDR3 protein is CASKAPGLAGTTDTQYF. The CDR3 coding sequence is TGCGCCAGCAAGGCCCCCGGACTAGCGGGGACCACAGATACGCAGTATTTT. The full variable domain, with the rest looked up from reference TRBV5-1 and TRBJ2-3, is KAGVTQTPRYLIKTRGQQVTLSCSPISGHRSVSWYQQTPGQGLQFLFEYFSETQRNKGNFPGRFSGRQFSNSRSEMNVSTLELGDSALYLCASKAPGLAGTTDTQYFGPGTRLTVL.

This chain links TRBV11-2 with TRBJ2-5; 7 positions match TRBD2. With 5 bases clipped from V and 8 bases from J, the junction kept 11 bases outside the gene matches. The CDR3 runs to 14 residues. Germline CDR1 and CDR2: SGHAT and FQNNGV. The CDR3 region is CASSPSGGGSTQYF. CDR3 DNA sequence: TGTGCCAGCAGCCCTTCTGGGGGGGGGTCCACCCAGTACTTC. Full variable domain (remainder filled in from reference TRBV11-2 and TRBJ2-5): EAGVAQSPRYKIIEKRQSVAFWCNPISGHATLYWYQQILGQGPKLLIQFQNNGVVDDSQLPKDRFSAERLKGVDSTLKIQPAKLEDSAVYLCASSPSGGGSTQYFGPGTRLLVL.

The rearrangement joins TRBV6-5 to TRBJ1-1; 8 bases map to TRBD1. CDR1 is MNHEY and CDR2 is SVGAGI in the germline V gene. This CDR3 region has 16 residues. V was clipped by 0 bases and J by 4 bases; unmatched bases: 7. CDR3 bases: TGTGCCAGCAGTTACTCGATGTCAGGGGGCGGCACTGAAGCTTTCTTT. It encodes CASSYSMSGGGTEAFF.

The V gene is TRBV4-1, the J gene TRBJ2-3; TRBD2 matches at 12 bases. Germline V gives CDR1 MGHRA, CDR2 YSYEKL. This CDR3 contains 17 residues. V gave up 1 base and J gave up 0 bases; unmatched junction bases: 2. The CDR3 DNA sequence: TGCGCCAGCAGCCAAGGGGGACTAGCGGGCAGCACAGATACGCAGTATTTT. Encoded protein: CASSQGGLAGSTDTQYF.